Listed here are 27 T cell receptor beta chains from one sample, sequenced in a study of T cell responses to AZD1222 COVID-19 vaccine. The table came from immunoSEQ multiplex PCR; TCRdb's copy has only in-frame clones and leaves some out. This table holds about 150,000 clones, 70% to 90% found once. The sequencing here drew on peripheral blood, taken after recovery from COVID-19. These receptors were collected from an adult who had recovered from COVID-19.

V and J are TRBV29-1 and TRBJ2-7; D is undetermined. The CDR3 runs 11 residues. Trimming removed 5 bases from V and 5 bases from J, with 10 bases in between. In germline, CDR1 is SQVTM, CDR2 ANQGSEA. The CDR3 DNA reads TGCAGCGTTCTCGGGTTGCACGAGCAGTACTTC. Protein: CSVLGLHEQYF.

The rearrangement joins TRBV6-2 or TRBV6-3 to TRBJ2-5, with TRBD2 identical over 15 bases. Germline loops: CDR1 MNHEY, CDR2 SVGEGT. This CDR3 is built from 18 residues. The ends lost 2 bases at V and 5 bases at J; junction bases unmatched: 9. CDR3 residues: CASSYRGTSGRYGETQYF. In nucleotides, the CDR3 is TGTGCCAGCAGTTACCGAGGGACTAGCGGGAGGTATGGGGAGACCCAGTACTTC.

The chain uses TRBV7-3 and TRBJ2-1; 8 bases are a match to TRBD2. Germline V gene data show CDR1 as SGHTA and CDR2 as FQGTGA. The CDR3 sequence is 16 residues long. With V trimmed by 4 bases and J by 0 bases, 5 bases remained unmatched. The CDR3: CASSSIGGVSYNEQFF. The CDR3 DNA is TGTGCCAGCAGCTCGATCGGGGGGGTCTCCTACAATGAGCAGTTCTTC.

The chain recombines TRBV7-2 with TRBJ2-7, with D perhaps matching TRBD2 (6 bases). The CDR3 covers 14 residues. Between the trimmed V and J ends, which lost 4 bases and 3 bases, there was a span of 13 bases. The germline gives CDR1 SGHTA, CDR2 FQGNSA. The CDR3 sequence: CASSWRDGDYEQYF. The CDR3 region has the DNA TGTGCCAGCAGCTGGCGGGACGGTGACTACGAGCAGTACTTC.

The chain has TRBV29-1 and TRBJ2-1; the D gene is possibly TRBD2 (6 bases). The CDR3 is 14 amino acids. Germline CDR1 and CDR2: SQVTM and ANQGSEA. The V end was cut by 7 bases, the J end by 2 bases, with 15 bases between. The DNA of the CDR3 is TGCAGCGCCACACGGGAGATCCCCTACAATGAGCAGTTCTTC. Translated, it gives CSATREIPYNEQFF.

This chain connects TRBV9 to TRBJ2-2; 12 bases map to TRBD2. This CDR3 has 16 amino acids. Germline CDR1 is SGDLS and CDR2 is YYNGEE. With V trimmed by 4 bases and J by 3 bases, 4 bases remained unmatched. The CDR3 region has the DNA TGTGCCAGCAGCAGGACTAGCGGGGAAGACACCGGGGAGCTGTTTTTT. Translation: CASSRTSGEDTGELFF.

CDR3 sequence: CASSPSRRTGELFF. The CDR3 DNA sequence: TGTGCCAGCAGCCCCTCGAGGCGGACCGGGGAGCTGTTTTTT. V and J are TRBV7-3 and TRBJ2-2; D is ambiguous. This CDR3 is built from 14 residues. Germline V gives CDR1 SGHTA, CDR2 FQGTGA. Trimming left V 5 bases short and J 5 bases short, with 12 bases between. Using reference TRBV7-3 and TRBJ2-2 for the parts outside the CDR3, the full variable domain is GAGVSQTPSNKVTEKGKYVELRCDPISGHTALYWYRQSLGQGPEFLIYFQGTGAADDSGLPNDRFFAVRPEGSVSTLKIQRTERGDSAVYLCASSPSRRTGELFFGEGSRLTVL.

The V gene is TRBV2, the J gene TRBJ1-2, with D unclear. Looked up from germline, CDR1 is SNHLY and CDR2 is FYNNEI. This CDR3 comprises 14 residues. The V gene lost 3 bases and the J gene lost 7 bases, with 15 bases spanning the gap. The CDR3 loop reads CASSDSGGISGYTF. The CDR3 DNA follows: TGTGCCAGCAGTGATTCCGGAGGGATCTCTGGCTACACCTTC. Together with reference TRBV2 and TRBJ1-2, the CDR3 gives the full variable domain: EPEVTQTPSHQVTQMGQEVILRCVPISNHLYFYWYRQILGQKVEFLVSFYNNEISEKSEIFDDQFSVERPDGSNFTLKIRSTKLEDSAMYFCASSDSGGISGYTFGSGTRLTVV.

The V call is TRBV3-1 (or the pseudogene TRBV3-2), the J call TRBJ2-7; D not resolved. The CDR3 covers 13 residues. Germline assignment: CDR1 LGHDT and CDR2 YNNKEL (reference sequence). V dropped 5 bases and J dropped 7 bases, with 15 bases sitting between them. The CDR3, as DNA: TGTGCCAGCAGCGCTTCCCCGAGTGGGGAGCAGTACTTC. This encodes CASSASPSGEQYF.

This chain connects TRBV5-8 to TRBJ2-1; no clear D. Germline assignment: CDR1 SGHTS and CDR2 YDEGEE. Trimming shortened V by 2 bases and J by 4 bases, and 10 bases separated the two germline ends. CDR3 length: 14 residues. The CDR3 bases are TGTGCCAGCAGCTTAGACGGGTCTTACAATGAGCAGTTCTTC. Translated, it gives CASSLDGSYNEQFF.

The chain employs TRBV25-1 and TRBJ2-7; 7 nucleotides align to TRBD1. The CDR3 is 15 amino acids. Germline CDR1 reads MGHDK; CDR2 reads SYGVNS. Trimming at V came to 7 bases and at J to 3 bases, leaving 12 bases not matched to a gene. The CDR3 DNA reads TGTGCCAGCATGCCCACAGGGGCCGCCGGCTACGAGCAGTACTTC. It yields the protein CASMPTGAAGYEQYF.

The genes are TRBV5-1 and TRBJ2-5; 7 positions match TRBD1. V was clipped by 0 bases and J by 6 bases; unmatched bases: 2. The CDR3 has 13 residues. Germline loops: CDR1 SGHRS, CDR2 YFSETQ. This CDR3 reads CASSLGQGQTQYF. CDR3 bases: TGCGCCAGCAGCTTGGGACAGGGCCAGACCCAGTACTTC.

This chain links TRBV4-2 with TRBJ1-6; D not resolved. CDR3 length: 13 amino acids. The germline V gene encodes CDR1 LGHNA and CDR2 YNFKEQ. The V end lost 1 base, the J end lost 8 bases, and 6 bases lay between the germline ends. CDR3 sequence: CASSQGVDSPLHF. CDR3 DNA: TGTGCCAGCAGCCAAGGGGTCGATTCACCCCTCCACTTT.

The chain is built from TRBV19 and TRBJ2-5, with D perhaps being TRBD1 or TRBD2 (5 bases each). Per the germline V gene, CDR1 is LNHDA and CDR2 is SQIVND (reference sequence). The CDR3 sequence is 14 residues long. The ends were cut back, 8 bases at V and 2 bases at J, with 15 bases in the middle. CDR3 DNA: TGTGCCAGTTATCGGGACCGACAACAAGAGACCCAGTACTTC. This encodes CASYRDRQQETQYF. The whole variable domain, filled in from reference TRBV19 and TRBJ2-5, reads DGGITQSPKYLFRKEGQNVTLSCEQNLNHDAMYWYRQDPGQGLRLIYYSQIVNDFQKGDIAEGYSVSREKKESFPLTVTSAQKNPTAFYLCASYRDRQQETQYFGPGTRLLVL.

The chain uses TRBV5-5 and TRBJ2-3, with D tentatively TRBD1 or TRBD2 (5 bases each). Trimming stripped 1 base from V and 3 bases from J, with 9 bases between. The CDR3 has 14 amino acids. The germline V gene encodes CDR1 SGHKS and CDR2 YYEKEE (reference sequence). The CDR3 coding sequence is TGTGCCAGCAGCTTGAGGGACGGTACAGATACGCAGTATTTT. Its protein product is CASSLRDGTDTQYF.

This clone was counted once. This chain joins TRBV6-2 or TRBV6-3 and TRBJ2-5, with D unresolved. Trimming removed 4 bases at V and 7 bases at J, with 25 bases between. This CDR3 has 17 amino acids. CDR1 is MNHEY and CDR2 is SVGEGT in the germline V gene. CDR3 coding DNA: TGTGCCAGCAGTTTAATCCGGGCCGCGGACGGCGTTTGGACCCAGTACTTC. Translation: CASSLIRAADGVWTQYF.

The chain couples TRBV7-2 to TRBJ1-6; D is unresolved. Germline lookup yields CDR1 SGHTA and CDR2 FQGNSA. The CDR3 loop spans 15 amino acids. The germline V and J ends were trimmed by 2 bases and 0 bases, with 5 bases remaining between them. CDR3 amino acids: CASSLQSSYNSPLHF. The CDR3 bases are TGTGCCAGCAGCTTACAGAGCTCCTATAATTCACCCCTCCACTTT.

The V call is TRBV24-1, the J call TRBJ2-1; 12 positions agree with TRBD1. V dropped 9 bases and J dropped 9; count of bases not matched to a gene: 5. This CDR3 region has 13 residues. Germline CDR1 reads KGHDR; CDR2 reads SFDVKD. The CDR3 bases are TGTGCCACCTCGGGACAGGGGGCAGTTGAGCAGTTCTTC. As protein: CATSGQGAVEQFF.

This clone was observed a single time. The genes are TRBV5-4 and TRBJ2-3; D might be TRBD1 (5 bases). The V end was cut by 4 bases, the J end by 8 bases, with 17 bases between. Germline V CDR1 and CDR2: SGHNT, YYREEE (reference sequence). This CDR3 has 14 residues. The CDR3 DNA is TGTGCCAGCAGCCCGGACAAATCCCAGGGTACGCAGTATTTT. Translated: CASSPDKSQGTQYF.

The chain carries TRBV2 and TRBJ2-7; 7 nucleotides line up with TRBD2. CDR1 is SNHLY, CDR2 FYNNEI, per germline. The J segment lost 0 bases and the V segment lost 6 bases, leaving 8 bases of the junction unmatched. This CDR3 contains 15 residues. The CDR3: CASSLAGEGSYEQYF. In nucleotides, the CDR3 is TGTGCCAGCAGCTTAGCGGGTGAGGGCTCCTACGAGCAGTACTTC.

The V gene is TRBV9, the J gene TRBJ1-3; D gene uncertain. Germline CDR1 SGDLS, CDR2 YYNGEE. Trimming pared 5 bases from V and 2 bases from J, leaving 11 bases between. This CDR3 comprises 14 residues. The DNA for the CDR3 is TGTGCCAGCAGGAGGGCAGCTACTGGAAACACCATATATTTT. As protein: CASRRAATGNTIYF.

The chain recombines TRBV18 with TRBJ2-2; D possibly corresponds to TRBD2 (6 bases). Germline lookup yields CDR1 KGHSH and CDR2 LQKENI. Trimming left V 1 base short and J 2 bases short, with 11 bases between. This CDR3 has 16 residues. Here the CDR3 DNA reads TGTGCCAGCTCACCACTAGGACTAACAAACACCGGGGAGCTGTTTTTT. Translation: CASSPLGLTNTGELFF.

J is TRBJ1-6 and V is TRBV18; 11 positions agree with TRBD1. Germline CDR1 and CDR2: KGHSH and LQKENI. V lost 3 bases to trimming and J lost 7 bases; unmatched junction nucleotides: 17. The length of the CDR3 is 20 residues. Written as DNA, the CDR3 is TGTGCCAGCTCACCCGAAGGATTTCCTACGGACAGGGGGCGGAATTCACCCCTCCACTTT. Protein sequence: CASSPEGFPTDRGRNSPLHF.

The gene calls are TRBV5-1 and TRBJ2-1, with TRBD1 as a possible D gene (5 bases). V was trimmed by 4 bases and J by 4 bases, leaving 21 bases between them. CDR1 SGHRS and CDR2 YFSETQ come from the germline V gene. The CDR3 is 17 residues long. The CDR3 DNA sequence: TGCGCCAGCAGCGCCTCAGATACAGGAGCCGGTTACAATGAGCAGTTCTTC. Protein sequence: CASSASDTGAGYNEQFF.

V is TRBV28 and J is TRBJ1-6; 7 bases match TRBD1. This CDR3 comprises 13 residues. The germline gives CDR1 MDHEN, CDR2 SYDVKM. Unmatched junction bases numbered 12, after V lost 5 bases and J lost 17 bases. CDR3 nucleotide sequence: TGTGCCAGCAGTCCCCCGGGCAGGGGGTATGTCCACTTT. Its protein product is CASSPPGRGYVHF. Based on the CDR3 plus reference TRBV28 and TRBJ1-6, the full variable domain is DVKVTQSSRYLVKRTGEKVFLECVQDMDHENMFWYRQDPGLGLRLIYFSYDVKMKEKGDIPEGYSVSREKKERFSLILESASTNQTSMYLCASSPPGRGYVHFGNGTRLTVT.

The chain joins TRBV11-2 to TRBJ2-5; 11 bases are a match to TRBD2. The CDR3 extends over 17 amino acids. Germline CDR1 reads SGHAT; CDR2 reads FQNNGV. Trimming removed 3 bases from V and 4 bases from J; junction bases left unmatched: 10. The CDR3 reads CASSLAGLAAGAETQYF. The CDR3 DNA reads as TGTGCCAGCAGCTTGGCGGGACTAGCGGCTGGGGCAGAGACCCAGTACTTC. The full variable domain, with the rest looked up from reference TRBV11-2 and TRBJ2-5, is EAGVAQSPRYKIIEKRQSVAFWCNPISGHATLYWYQQILGQGPKLLIQFQNNGVVDDSQLPKDRFSAERLKGVDSTLKIQPAKLEDSAVYLCASSLAGLAAGAETQYFGPGTRLLVL.

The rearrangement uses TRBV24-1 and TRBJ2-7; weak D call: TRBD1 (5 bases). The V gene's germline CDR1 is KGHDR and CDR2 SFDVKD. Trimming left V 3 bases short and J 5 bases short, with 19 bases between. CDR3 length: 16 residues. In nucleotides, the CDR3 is TGTGCCACCAGTGATCGAGACAGAAGAAGGAGCAACGAGCAGTACTTC. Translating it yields CATSDRDRRRSNEQYF.